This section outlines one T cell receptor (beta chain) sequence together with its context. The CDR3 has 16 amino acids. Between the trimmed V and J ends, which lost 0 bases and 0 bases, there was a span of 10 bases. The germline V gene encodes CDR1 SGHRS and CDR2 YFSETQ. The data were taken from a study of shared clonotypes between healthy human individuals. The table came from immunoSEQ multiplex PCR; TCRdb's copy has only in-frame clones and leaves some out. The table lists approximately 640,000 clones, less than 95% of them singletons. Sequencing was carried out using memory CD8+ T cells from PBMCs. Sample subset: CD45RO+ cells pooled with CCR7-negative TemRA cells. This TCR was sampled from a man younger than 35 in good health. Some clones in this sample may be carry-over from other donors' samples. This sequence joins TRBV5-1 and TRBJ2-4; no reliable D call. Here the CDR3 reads CASSLAGPVAKNIQYF. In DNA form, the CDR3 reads TGCGCCAGCAGCTTGGCCGGTCCAGTAGCCAAAAACATTCAGTACTTC.